The clone carrying this TCR beta chain was counted ten times or more. Its antigen is unidentified. There were healthy Caucasian individuals from Russia, aged about 6 to 95, serving as donors. For the second PCR, which ran for roughly 6 to 12 cycles, a sample-barcoded 5' primer and a J-beta primer mix were used. TCRdb reanalysed the 5' RACE reads using MiXCR and keeps one entry per CDR3 protein. The data contain under 1,000,000 distinct CDR3 sequences, under 40% of them seen just once; the ten biggest clones take up about an eighth. The sample belongs to a study of blood T cells in healthy people across ages. In the study overall: Capture by template switching was about one barcoded beta molecule per two T cells. Broader study findings: Naive T cell percentage strongly correlated with TCR beta diversity. The study found more naive CD4+ cells and higher diversity in long-lived than aged donors.

The CDR3 loop spans 17 amino acids. Trimming removed 4 bases at V and 6 bases at J, with 24 bases between. This TCR derives from a man aged 18 to 29 in good health. V usage is TRBV12-3 or TRBV12-4 and J usage is TRBJ1-2, with D perhaps TRBD1 (5 bases). The sample taken for sequencing was blood. The CDR3 reads CASSSHAAAGQTHGYTF. DNA of the CDR3: TGTGCCAGCAGTTCCCATGCCGCTGCAGGACAAACCCATGGCTACACCTTC.